Presented here are 20 T cell receptor beta chains from one specimen sequenced in a study of vaccination and CD4 T cells after COVID-19. Cultured CD4+ T cells had their DNA profiled by the Oncomine TCR Beta short-read assay. TCRdb re-called the PCR reads with MiXCR, one entry per CDR3 protein. The table has around 25,000 distinct CDR3 sequences, roughly 40% seen once; the top ten hold roughly 7%. Documented treatment: roughly 11-day PBMC culture with coronavirus spike peptide pools or control peptides (ViraFEST assay). The antigens these receptors bind are not known. The sequenced material came from CD4+ T cells from blood, cultured in vitro. The receptors come from a human donor who had recovered from COVID-19.

The V and J genes are TRBV27 and TRBJ2-3; 7 nucleotides match TRBD1. The CDR3 length is 18 residues. Trimming removed 7 bases from V and 3 bases from J; junction bases left unmatched: 19. Per germline, CDR1 MNHEY and CDR2 SMNVEV (reference sequence). The CDR3 loop is CASTSVGRGIRGTDTQYF. As DNA, the CDR3 is TGTGCCAGCACCTCGGTCGGCCGAGGGATCAGGGGGACAGATACGCAGTATTTT.

The sample holds one count of this clonotype. V is TRBV7-2 and J is TRBJ2-1; weak D call: TRBD1 (5 bases). Germline lookup yields CDR1 SGHTA and CDR2 FQGNSA. The CDR3 consists of 13 residues. V lost 7 bases, J lost 0 bases, and 7 bases lay in between. Written as DNA, the CDR3 is TGTGCCAGCACTCAGGGCTCCTACAATGAGCAGTTCTTC. Translating gives CASTQGSYNEQFF. The full variable domain, completed using reference TRBV7-2 and TRBJ2-1, is GAGVSQSPSNKVTEKGKDVELRCDPISGHTALYWYRQSLGQGLEFLIYFQGNSAPDKSGLPSDRFSAERTGGSVSTLTIQRTQQEDSAVYLCASTQGSYNEQFFGPGTRLTVL.

This chain uses TRBV2 with TRBJ2-3; D remains ambiguous. The germline CDR1 and CDR2 sequences are SNHLY and FYNNEI. This CDR3 has 15 residues. Trimming pared 6 bases from V and 4 bases from J, leaving 17 bases between. CDR3 in amino acids: CASRLSPQTADTQYF. The DNA of the CDR3 is TGTGCCAGCAGACTATCTCCCCAAACCGCAGATACGCAGTATTTT.

This chain connects TRBV6-1 to TRBJ2-7; TRBD2 is a possible D gene (5 bases). The V and J ends lost 8 bases and 9 bases respectively, with 20 bases between them. CDR1 MNHNS and CDR2 SASEGT come from the germline V gene. The length of the CDR3 is 13 residues. Written as DNA, the CDR3 is TGTGCCAGCCTACCTGGAGGCTACGAAGTGCAGTACTTC. The encoded protein is CASLPGGYEVQYF.

The rearrangement uses TRBV11-3 and TRBJ1-1; tentative D call: TRBD1 (5 bases). The CDR3 length is 13 residues. Trimming stripped 1 base from V and 3 bases from J, with 6 bases between. The germline V gene has CDR1 SGHNT and CDR2 YENEEA. The CDR3 region has the DNA TGTGCCAGCAGCTTAGCAGGGCACACTGAAGCTTTCTTT. Protein: CASSLAGHTEAFF.

The J gene is TRBJ1-5, the V gene TRBV6-5; D call uncertain. V shed 4 bases and J shed 10 bases, with 17 bases lying between them. The CDR3 has 14 residues. Germline lookup yields CDR1 MNHEY and CDR2 SVGAGI. CDR3 DNA: TGTGCCAGCAGTTCGAAGGACCCTCGGATCCCCCAGCATTTT. It codes for CASSSKDPRIPQHF.

The gene calls are TRBV12-3 or TRBV12-4 and TRBJ1-2, with D perhaps matching TRBD1 (6 bases). The CDR3 extends over 14 amino acids. Trimming cost V 6 bases and J 6 bases, with 17 bases left between them. The CDR3 protein is CASRDSSLPHGYTF. Here the CDR3 DNA reads TGTGCCAGCAGGGACAGTAGCCTCCCTCATGGCTACACCTTC.

The rearrangement joins TRBV6-5 to TRBJ2-1; D unclear. V lost 0 bases and J lost 10, with 13 bases in between. The CDR3 is made up of 14 amino acids. Germline loops: CDR1 MNHEY, CDR2 SVGAGI. CDR3 DNA sequence: TGTGCCAGCAGTTACTCGAATAGGCAGAAGGAGCAGTTCTTC. This gives the protein CASSYSNRQKEQFF.

The rearrangement joins TRBV30 to TRBJ2-3; weak D call: TRBD2 (6 bases). Germline values: CDR1 GTSNPN, CDR2 SVGIG (reference sequence). The ends were cut back, 3 bases at V and 0 bases at J, with 13 bases in the middle. The CDR3 length is 15 residues. This CDR3 reads CAWSHAGPSTDTQYF. The CDR3 DNA sequence: TGTGCCTGGAGCCACGCGGGGCCTAGCACAGATACGCAGTATTTT.

The genes are TRBV5-4 and TRBJ2-5, with 7 bases aligning to TRBD1. This CDR3 spans 14 amino acids. J was trimmed by 6 bases and V by 0 bases; bases with no gene match: 5. Germline V gene sequence: CDR1 SGHNT, CDR2 YYREEE (reference sequence). The CDR3 DNA reads as TGTGCCAGCAGCTTGGATCTAGGGGGCAAGACCCAGTACTTC. Translation: CASSLDLGGKTQYF.

V is TRBV5-4 and J is TRBJ1-2; D perhaps matches TRBD1 (5 bases). V dropped 0 bases and J dropped 3 bases, with 15 bases sitting between them. CDR3 length equals 16 residues. From germline, CDR1 is SGHNT and CDR2 YYREEE (reference sequence). The CDR3 loop reads CASSLGSRVIDYGYTF. The CDR3 nucleotides are TGTGCCAGCAGCTTGGGCTCCAGGGTCATCGACTATGGCTACACCTTC.

The chain combines TRBV18 with TRBJ2-3; 8 positions match TRBD1. The CDR3 runs 16 residues. Germline CDR1 KGHSH, CDR2 LQKENI. J gave up 4 bases and V 2 bases, and 8 bases lay outside the gene matches. The CDR3: CASSPSRGLRSDTQYF. CDR3 DNA sequence: TGTGCCAGCTCACCATCCAGGGGGCTACGTTCAGATACGCAGTATTTT.

The J gene is TRBJ2-2, the V gene TRBV10-3; D remains unclear. The germline gives CDR1 ENHRY, CDR2 SYGVKD. The CDR3 is 13 amino acids. V lost 4 bases to trimming and J lost 10 bases, with 13 bases between them. DNA for the CDR3: TGTGCCATCAGTGCTAACGTTGGTGTGGAGCTGTTTTTT. Protein product: CAISANVGVELFF.

CDR3 in DNA: TGTGCCAGCAACTGGGACAAATACTCGAGCTCCTACGAGCAGTACTTC. This translates into CASNWDKYSSSYEQYF. This sequence joins TRBV6-1 and TRBJ2-7; TRBD1 might be the D (6 bases). V lost 7 bases, J lost 0 bases, and 19 bases lay in between. This CDR3 is built from 16 residues. Germline loops: CDR1 MNHNS, CDR2 SASEGT.

This clonotype has only a few counts. The chain joins TRBV18 to TRBJ2-5, with D perhaps TRBD2 (6 bases). Germline V gene sequence: CDR1 KGHSH, CDR2 LQKENI. This CDR3 is built from 15 residues. Deletions cut 0 bases from V and 5 bases from J, with 13 bases between. The CDR3 sequence is CASSPPSLGGETQYF. The CDR3 coding sequence is TGTGCCAGCTCACCACCTTCCCTCGGAGGGGAGACCCAGTACTTC.

V and J are TRBV18 and TRBJ2-3, with 8 bases lining up with TRBD2. The ends lost 3 bases at V and 5 bases at J; junction bases unmatched: 1. Per germline, CDR1 KGHSH and CDR2 LQKENI. The CDR3 runs to 13 residues. CDR3 sequence: CASSPGLGDTQYF. The CDR3 DNA is TGTGCCAGCTCACCGGGACTAGGAGATACGCAGTATTTT.

This rearrangement joins TRBV27 to TRBJ2-2; TRBD1 agrees at 7 bases. The CDR3 extends over 15 amino acids. V gave up 6 bases and J gave up 5 bases; unmatched junction bases: 9. Germline lookup yields CDR1 MNHEY and CDR2 SMNVEV (reference sequence). CDR3 residues: CASRLGPTGTGELFF. As DNA, the CDR3 is TGTGCCAGCAGGTTAGGTCCGACAGGGACCGGGGAGCTGTTTTTT.

The chain links TRBV6-1 to TRBJ1-5; 8 nucleotides align to TRBD1. The CDR3 spans 14 residues. Trimming took 1 base from V and 9 from J; bases not matched to a gene: 5. Germline V CDR1 and CDR2: MNHNS, SASEGT. CDR3 in amino acids: CASSEGTGFLPQHF. The CDR3 nucleotides read TGTGCCAGCAGTGAAGGGACAGGGTTCTTGCCCCAGCATTTT.

J is TRBJ1-2 and V is TRBV6-5; tentatively, D is TRBD1 (5 bases). V was trimmed by 2 bases and J by 2 bases, leaving 9 bases between them. The CDR3 loop spans 14 amino acids. Germline CDR1 is MNHEY and CDR2 is SVGAGI. CDR3 nucleotide sequence: TGTGCCAGCAGTTACGGGGCGGGGAACTATGGCTACACCTTC. Encoded protein: CASSYGAGNYGYTF.

This chain connects TRBV20-1 to TRBJ2-5; 11 nucleotides align to TRBD2. Germline-derived CDR1 and CDR2 are DFQATT and SNEGSKA (reference sequence). The CDR3 covers 13 residues. J was trimmed by 2 bases and V by 8 bases; bases with no gene match: 4. CDR3 coding DNA: TGCAGTTTAGCGGGGGGGCCTCAAGAGACCCAGTACTTC. Translating gives CSLAGGPQETQYF.